This T cell receptor (beta chain) is from a study of blood T cell repertoires in COVID-19. Overall study: Acute and convalescent COVID-19 specimens originated in the United States, Italy and Spain. PBMCs, B-cell-depleted T cells, or T cells were the source of the cDNA or gDNA that made up the material.

After removal of 2 bases from V and 7 bases from J, the junction contained 14 bases not matched to a gene. Germline lookup yields CDR1 SGHTA and CDR2 FQGNSA. The CDR3 consists of 17 residues. This clone was seen once. Authors' data handling: Amplified reference gene primers provided the basis for estimating nucleated cell counts. Measured with immunoSEQ multiplex PCR; TCRdb has only the in-frame clones, and not every one. V and J calls and clone size come straight from that table; D and trimming were deduced from the DNA. Here the sample spans approximately 240,000 clones, approximately 80% being singletons.

Sample: peripheral blood. This clonotype originated in a woman aged 40 to 49 who had recovered from COVID-19. This chain joins TRBV7-2 and TRBJ2-1; 7 bases map to TRBD1. This chain's CDR3 is CASSLNSRGPRGNEQFF. The CDR3 DNA reads as TGTGCCAGCAGCTTAAATTCGAGGGGGCCGAGAGGGAATGAGCAGTTCTTC.